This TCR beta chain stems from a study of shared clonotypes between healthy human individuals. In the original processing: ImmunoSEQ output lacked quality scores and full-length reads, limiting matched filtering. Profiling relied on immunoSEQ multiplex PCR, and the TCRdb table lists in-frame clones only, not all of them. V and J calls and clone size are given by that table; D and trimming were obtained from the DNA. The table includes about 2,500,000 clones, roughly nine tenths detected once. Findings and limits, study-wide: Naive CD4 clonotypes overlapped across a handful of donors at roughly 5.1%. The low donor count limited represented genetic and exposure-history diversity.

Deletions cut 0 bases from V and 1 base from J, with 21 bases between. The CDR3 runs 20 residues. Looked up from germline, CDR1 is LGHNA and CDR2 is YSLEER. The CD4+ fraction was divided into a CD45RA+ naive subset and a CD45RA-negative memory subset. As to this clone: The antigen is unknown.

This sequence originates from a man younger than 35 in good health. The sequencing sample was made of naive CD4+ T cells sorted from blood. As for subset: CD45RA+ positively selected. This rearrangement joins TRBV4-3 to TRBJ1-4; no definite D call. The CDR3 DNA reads TGCGCCAGCAGCCAAGACGCACTCGGCGCATTGCGGGTAACTAATGAAAAACTGTTTTTT. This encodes CASSQDALGALRVTNEKLFF.